The rows below give T cell receptor beta chains drawn from one sample of a study of T-cell memory formation after mild COVID-19. TCRdb reanalysed the 5' RACE reads using MiXCR and keeps one entry per CDR3 protein. The table includes 450,000 or so distinct CDR3 sequences, more than 20% detected once. Sequencing was done on a sample of PBMCs or a T cell subset sorted from them (not recorded which). The source of these receptors is an adult woman who had mild COVID-19 (a few samples of this study predate the infection). Cell type and time point are not known. Each CDR3 is given with its conserved first and last residue. Fields, in order: clone size, J gene, D gene, V gene, CDR3 DNA, CDR3 protein. D genes are given only for firm matches. The size entry is marked missing in some rows and otherwise reads once, few, many or a size class.

clone_size: .
j_call: TRBJ2-5
d_call: TRBD2
v_call: TRBV5-6
cdr3_nt: TGTGCCAGCAGCCCCCGGCGGGGGGGCGGAGAGACCCAGTACTTC
cdr3_aa: CASSPRRGGGETQYF

clone_size: .
j_call: TRBJ2-1
d_call: .
v_call: TRBV5-6
cdr3_nt: TGTGCCAGCAGCTTGGTTGGCTCGATGAGTGAGCAGTTCTTC
cdr3_aa: CASSLVGSMSEQFF

clone_size: .
j_call: TRBJ2-3
d_call: .
v_call: TRBV12-3/TRBV12-4
cdr3_nt: TGTGCCAGCAGGATACAGGCTAGCACAGATACGCAGTATTTT
cdr3_aa: CASRIQASTDTQYF

clone_size: few
j_call: TRBJ2-7
d_call: .
v_call: TRBV6-2/TRBV6-3
cdr3_nt: TGTGCCAGCAGTTATAAGCTCGTGGAGTGGGACGAGCAGTACTTC
cdr3_aa: CASSYKLVEWDEQYF

clone_size: .
j_call: TRBJ1-1
d_call: TRBD1
v_call: TRBV2
cdr3_nt: TGTGCCAGCAGTGACCCCCCCGGGACAGGGTTTGCGGCTTTCTTT
cdr3_aa: CASSDPPGTGFAAFF

clone_size: once
j_call: TRBJ1-1
d_call: .
v_call: TRBV7-3
cdr3_nt: TGTGCCAGCAGCTTTAGTTACGGGAACACTGAAGCTTTCTTT
cdr3_aa: CASSFSYGNTEAFF

clone_size: many
j_call: TRBJ2-6
d_call: .
v_call: TRBV29-1
cdr3_nt: TGCAGCGTTGATCAGGCCTCTGGGGCCAACGTCCTGACTTTC
cdr3_aa: CSVDQASGANVLTF

clone_size: .
j_call: TRBJ2-5
d_call: TRBD2
v_call: TRBV29-1
cdr3_nt: TGCAGCGTTCGGACTAGCGGGAGGAGAGAGACCCAGTACTTC
cdr3_aa: CSVRTSGRRETQYF

clone_size: few
j_call: TRBJ1-2
d_call: .
v_call: TRBV20-1
cdr3_nt: TGCAGTGCTAGAGATCCGGCGGGGATCTATGGCTACACCTTC
cdr3_aa: CSARDPAGIYGYTF

clone_size: few
j_call: TRBJ2-3
d_call: .
v_call: TRBV5-1
cdr3_nt: TGCGCCAGCAGCTTGGGGGCTTCGCTCGCTACAGATACGCAGTATTTT
cdr3_aa: CASSLGASLATDTQYF

clone_size: .
j_call: TRBJ2-7
d_call: .
v_call: TRBV24-1
cdr3_nt: TGTGCCACCAGTGACCCTGACAAAGCCTACGAGCAGTACTTC
cdr3_aa: CATSDPDKAYEQYF

clone_size: few
j_call: TRBJ2-1
d_call: .
v_call: TRBV5-5
cdr3_nt: TGTGCCAGCAGAAACCCGCCCGGATCCTACTACAATGAGCAGTTCTTC
cdr3_aa: CASRNPPGSYYNEQFF

clone_size: .
j_call: TRBJ2-7
d_call: .
v_call: TRBV7-8
cdr3_nt: TGTGCCAGCAGCTTGGGAAGCCTTTCCAGCTCCTACGAGCAGTACTTC
cdr3_aa: CASSLGSLSSSYEQYF

clone_size: few
j_call: TRBJ2-5
d_call: .
v_call: TRBV2
cdr3_nt: TGTGCCAGCGGAATAATATTGGGGCATGAGACCCAGTACTTC
cdr3_aa: CASGIILGHETQYF

clone_size: many
j_call: TRBJ2-7
d_call: TRBD2
v_call: TRBV7-8
cdr3_nt: TGTGCCAGCAGCTCGCATGGGAGGACTAGCGGGAGCTACGAGCAGTACTTC
cdr3_aa: CASSSHGRTSGSYEQYF

clone_size: .
j_call: TRBJ2-7
d_call: TRBD2
v_call: TRBV27
cdr3_nt: TGTGCCAGCAGTTTCCGGGCGGGAGTAGGATACGAGCAGTACTTC
cdr3_aa: CASSFRAGVGYEQYF

clone_size: .
j_call: TRBJ2-7
d_call: TRBD1
v_call: TRBV20-1
cdr3_nt: TGCAGTGCCGCATTACCGGGACAGGGGGTTTACGAGCAGTACTTC
cdr3_aa: CSAALPGQGVYEQYF

clone_size: few
j_call: TRBJ2-5
d_call: .
v_call: TRBV5-1
cdr3_nt: TGCGCCAGCAGCCTAGGGGCAGGGGGGAAGGGAGAGACCCAGTACTTC
cdr3_aa: CASSLGAGGKGETQYF

clone_size: .
j_call: TRBJ1-1
d_call: .
v_call: TRBV24-1
cdr3_nt: TGTGCCACCAGTGATTCCGGGCCGTTTGGTGAAGCTTTCTTT
cdr3_aa: CATSDSGPFGEAFF